This T cell receptor beta chain derives from a study of blood T cell repertoires in COVID-19. Across the study: Collection of acute and convalescent COVID-19 samples took place in the United States, Italy and Spain.

The CDR3 covers 12 residues. V was clipped by 7 bases and J by 7 bases; unmatched bases: 7. The germline CDR1 and CDR2 sequences are SNHLY and FYNNEI. Original methodology: How many nucleated cells were present was estimated from reference gene primer amplification. Generated by immunoSEQ multiplex PCR, the TCRdb table keeps only in-frame clones and is missing some. That table gives V, J and clone size, and the DNA gave D and trimming. The sample comprises approximately 250,000 clones, 86% of which are singletons, and around 3.6% rests with the top ten. The chain joins TRBV2 to TRBJ2-7; 7 bases match TRBD1. This receptor was identified in a man aged 18 to 29 with active or convalescent COVID-19. Input material: peripheral blood. CDR3 nucleotides: TGTGCCAGCAAGCGAGGGGGCGGGGAGCAGTACTTC. Its translation: CASKRGGGEQYF.